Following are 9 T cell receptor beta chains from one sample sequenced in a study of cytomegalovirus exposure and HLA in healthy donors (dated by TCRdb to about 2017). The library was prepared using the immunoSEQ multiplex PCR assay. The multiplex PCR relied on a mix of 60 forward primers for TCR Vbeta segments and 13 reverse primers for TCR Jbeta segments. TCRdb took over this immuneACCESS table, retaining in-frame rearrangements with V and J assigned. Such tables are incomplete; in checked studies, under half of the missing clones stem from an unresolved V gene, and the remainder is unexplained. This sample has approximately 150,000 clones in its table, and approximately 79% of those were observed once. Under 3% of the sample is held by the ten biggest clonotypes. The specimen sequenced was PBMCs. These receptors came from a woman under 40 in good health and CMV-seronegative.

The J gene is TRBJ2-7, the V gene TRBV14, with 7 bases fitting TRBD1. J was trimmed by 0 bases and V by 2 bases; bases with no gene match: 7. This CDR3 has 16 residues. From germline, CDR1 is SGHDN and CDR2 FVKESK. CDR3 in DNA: TGTGCCAGCAGCCAAAGACAGGGTATTAGCTCCTACGAGCAGTACTTC. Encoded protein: CASSQRQGISSYEQYF.

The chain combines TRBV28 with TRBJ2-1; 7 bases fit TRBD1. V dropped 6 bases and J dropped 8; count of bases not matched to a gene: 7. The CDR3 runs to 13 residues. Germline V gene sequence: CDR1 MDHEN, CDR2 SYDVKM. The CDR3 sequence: CASRDRSSDEQFF. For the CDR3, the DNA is TGTGCCAGCAGGGACAGGTCGAGTGATGAGCAGTTCTTC.

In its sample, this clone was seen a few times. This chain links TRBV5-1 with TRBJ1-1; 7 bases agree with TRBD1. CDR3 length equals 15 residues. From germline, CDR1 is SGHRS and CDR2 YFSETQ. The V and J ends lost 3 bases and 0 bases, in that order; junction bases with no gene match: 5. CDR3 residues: CASSWGTAMNTEAFF. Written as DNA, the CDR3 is TGCGCCAGCAGCTGGGGGACAGCAATGAACACTGAAGCTTTCTTT.

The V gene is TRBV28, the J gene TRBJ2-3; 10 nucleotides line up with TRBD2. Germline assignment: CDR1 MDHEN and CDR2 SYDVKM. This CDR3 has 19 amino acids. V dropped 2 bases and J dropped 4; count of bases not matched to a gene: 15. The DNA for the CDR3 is TGTGCCAGCAGTTTAGATTTGTGGCTAGCGGGAGAGGGAGCAGATACGCAGTATTTT. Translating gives CASSLDLWLAGEGADTQYF. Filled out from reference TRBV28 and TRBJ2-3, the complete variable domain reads DVKVTQSSRYLVKRTGEKVFLECVQDMDHENMFWYRQDPGLGLRLIYFSYDVKMKEKGDIPEGYSVSREKKERFSLILESASTNQTSMYLCASSLDLWLAGEGADTQYFGPGTRLTVL.

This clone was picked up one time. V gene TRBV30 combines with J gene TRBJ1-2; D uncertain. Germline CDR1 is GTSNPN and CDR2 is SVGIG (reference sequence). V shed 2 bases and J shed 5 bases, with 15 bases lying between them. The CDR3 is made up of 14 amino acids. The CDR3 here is CAWSISGVHYGYTF. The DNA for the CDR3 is TGTGCCTGGAGTATATCCGGGGTCCATTATGGCTACACCTTC.

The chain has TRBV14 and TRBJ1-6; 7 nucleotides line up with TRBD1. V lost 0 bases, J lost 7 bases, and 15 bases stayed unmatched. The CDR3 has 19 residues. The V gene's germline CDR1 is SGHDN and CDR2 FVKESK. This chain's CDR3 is CASSQDTPTGRTSNSPLHF. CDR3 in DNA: TGTGCCAGCAGCCAAGATACCCCGACAGGGAGAACATCAAATTCACCCCTCCACTTT. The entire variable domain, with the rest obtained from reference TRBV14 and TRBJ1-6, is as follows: EAGVTQFPSHSVIEKGQTVTLRCDPISGHDNLYWYRRVMGKEIKFLLHFVKESKQDESGMPNNRFLAERTGGTYSTLKVQPAELEDSGVYFCASSQDTPTGRTSNSPLHFGNGTRLTVT.

Here the CDR3 DNA reads TGCGCCAGCAGCCCTAGCCCGACCTATGGCTACACCTTC. Translating it yields CASSPSPTYGYTF. V gene TRBV4-3 combines with J gene TRBJ1-2; D is uncertain. The CDR3 totals 13 residues. Per the germline V gene, CDR1 is LGHNA and CDR2 is YSLEER. The germline V and J ends were trimmed by 4 bases and 4 bases, with 10 bases remaining between them.

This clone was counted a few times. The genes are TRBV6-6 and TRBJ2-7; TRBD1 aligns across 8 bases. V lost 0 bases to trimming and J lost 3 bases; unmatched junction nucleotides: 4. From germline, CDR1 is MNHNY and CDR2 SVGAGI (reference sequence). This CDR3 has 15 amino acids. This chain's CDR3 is CASSYSGTGLYEQYF. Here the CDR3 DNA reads TGTGCCAGCAGTTACTCCGGGACAGGCCTCTACGAGCAGTACTTC.

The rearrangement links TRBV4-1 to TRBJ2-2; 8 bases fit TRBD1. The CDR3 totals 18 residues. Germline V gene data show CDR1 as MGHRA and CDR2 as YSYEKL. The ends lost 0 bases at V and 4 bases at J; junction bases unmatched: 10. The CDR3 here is CASSQDPSRGRVTGELFF. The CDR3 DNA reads TGCGCCAGCAGCCAAGATCCCAGCAGGGGGCGAGTCACCGGGGAGCTGTTTTTT.